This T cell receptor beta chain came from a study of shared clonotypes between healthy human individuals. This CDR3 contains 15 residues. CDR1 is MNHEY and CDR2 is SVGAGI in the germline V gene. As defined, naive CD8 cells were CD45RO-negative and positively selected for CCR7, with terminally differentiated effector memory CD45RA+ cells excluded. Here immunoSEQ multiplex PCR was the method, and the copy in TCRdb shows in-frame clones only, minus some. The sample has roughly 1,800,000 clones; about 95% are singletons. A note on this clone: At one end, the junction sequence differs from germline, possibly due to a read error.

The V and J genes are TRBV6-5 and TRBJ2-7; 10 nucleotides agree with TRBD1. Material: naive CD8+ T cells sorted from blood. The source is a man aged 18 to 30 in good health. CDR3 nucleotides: TGTGCCAGCAGGACTCCCAGACAGGGGGCCTACGGGCAGTACTTC. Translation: CASRTPRQGAYGQYF.